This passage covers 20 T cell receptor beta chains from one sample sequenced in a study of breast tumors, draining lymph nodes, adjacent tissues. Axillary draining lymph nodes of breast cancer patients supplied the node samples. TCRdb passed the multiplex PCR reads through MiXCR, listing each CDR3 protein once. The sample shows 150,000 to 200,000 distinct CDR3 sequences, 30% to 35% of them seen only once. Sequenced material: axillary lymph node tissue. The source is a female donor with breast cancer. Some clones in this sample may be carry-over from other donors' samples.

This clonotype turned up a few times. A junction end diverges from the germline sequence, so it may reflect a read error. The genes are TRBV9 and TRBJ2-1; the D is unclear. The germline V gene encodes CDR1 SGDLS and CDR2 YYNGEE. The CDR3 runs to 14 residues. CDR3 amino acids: CASSVVGLYNEQSF. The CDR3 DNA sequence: TGTGCCAGCAGCGTAGTTGGCCTTTACAATGAGCAGTCCTTC.

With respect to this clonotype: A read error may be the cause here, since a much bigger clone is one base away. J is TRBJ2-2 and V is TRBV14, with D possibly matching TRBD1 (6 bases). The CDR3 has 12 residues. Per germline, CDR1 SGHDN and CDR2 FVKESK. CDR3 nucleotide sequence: TGTGCCATCTCCAGGGGAGCCGGGGAGCCGTTTTTT. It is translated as CAISRGAGEPFF.

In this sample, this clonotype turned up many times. The CDR3 sequence is CASSLKWDRVSNQPQHF. CDR3 bases: TGTGCCAGCAGCTTAAAGTGGGACAGAGTTAGCAATCAGCCCCAGCATTTT. The rearrangement links TRBV7-8 to TRBJ1-5, with TRBD1 matching over 7 bases. The CDR3 extends over 17 amino acids. With V trimmed by 2 bases and J by 0 bases, 7 bases remained unmatched. CDR1 is SGHVS, CDR2 FQNEAQ, per germline.

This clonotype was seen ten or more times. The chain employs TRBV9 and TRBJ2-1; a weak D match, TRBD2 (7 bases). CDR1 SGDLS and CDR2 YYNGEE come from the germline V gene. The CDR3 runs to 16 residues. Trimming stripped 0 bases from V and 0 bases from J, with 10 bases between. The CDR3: CASSVEGGGSYNEQFF. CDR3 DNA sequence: TGTGCCAGCAGCGTAGAAGGGGGGGGCTCCTACAATGAGCAGTTCTTC.

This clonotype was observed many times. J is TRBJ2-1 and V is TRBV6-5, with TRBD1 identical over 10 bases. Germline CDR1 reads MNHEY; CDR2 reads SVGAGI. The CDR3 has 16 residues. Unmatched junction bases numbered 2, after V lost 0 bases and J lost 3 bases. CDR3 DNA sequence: TGTGCCAGCAGTTACTCCGGGACAGGGGACTACAATGAGCAGTTCTTC. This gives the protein CASSYSGTGDYNEQFF.

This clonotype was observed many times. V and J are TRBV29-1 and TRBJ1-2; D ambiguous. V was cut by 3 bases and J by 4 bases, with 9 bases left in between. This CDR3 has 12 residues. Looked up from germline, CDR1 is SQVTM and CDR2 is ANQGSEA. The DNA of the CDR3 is TGCAGCGTTGAGGGCCAGTCCTATGGCTACACCTTC. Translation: CSVEGQSYGYTF.

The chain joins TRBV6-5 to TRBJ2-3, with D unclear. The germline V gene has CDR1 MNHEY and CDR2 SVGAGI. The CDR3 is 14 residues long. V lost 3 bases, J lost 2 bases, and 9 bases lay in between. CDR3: CASSYGRNTDTQYF. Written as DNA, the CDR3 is TGTGCCAGCAGTTATGGCAGGAACACAGATACGCAGTATTTT.

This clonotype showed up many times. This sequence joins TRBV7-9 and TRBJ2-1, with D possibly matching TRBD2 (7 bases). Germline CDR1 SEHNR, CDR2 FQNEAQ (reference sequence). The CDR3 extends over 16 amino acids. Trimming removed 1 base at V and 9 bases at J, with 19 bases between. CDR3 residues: CASSLGGGGLEVEQFF. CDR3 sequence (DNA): TGTGCCAGCAGCTTAGGAGGGGGGGGGCTGGAGGTTGAGCAGTTCTTC.

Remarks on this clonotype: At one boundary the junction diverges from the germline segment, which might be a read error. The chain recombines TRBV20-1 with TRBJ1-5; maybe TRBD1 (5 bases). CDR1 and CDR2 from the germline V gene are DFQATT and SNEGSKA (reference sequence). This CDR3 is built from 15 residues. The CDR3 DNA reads TGCAGTGCTAGGGCCCGGACAAATAGCACTCAGCCCCAGCATTTT. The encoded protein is CSARARTNSTQPQHF.

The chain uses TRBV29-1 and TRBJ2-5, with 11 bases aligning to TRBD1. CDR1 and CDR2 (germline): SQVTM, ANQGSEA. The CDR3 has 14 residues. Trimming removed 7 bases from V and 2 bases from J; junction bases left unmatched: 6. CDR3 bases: TGCAGCGGGGGGACAGGGGGGCATCAAGAGACCCAGTACTTC. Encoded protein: CSGGTGGHQETQYF.

CDR3 nucleotides: TGCGCCAGCAGTGAGTCGGACAGGGCATGGACTGAAGCTTTCTTT. Protein: CASSESDRAWTEAFF. V gene TRBV10-1 combines with J gene TRBJ1-1; 8 bases are shared with TRBD1. V was pared by 0 bases and J by 5 bases, with 5 bases of the junction left unmatched. The CDR3 extends over 15 amino acids. Germline V gives CDR1 WNHNN, CDR2 SYGVQD (reference sequence).

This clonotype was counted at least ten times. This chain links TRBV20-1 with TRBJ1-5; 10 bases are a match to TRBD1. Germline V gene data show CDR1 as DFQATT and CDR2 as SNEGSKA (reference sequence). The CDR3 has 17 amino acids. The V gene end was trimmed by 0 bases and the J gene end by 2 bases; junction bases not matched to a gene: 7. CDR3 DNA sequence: TGCAGTGCTAGAGATTTGGACAGGGGGGACGGCAATCAGCCCCAGCATTTT. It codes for CSARDLDRGDGNQPQHF.

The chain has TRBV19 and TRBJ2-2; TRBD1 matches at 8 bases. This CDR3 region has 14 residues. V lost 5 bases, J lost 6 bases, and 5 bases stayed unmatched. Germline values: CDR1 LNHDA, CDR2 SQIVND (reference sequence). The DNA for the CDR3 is TGTGCCAGTAGTGCAGGGGGCACGGCCGGGGAGCTGTTTTTT. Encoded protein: CASSAGGTAGELFF.

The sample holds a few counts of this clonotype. The CDR3 region has the DNA TGTGCCAGCAGCTTTTACAGGAGCTCCGAGCAGTACTTC. It is translated as CASSFYRSSEQYF. This sequence joins TRBV11-2 and TRBJ2-7; TRBD1 is a possible D gene (5 bases). Germline V gene data show CDR1 as SGHAT and CDR2 as FQNNGV. The CDR3 is 13 residues long. Between the trimmed V and J ends, which lost 3 bases and 6 bases, there was a span of 12 bases. The full variable domain, completed using reference TRBV11-2 and TRBJ2-7, is EAGVAQSPRYKIIEKRQSVAFWCNPISGHATLYWYQQILGQGPKLLIQFQNNGVVDDSQLPKDRFSAERLKGVDSTLKIQPAKLEDSAVYLCASSFYRSSEQYFGPGTRLTVT.

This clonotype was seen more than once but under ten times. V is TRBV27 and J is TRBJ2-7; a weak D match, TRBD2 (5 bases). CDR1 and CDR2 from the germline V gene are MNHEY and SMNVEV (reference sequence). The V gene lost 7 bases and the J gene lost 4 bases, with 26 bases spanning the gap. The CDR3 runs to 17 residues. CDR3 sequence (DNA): TGTGCCAGCACCCCACTCCGCCGCGACGGGGTCTTGTACGAGCAGTACTTC. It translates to CASTPLRRDGVLYEQYF.

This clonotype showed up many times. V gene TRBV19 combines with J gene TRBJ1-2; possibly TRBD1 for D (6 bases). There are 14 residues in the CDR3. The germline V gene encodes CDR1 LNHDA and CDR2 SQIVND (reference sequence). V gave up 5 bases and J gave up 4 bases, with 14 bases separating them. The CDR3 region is CASSFDRSIYGYTF. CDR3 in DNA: TGTGCCAGTAGTTTCGACAGGAGTATCTATGGCTACACCTTC. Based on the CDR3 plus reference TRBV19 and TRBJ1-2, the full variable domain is DGGITQSPKYLFRKEGQNVTLSCEQNLNHDAMYWYRQDPGQGLRLIYYSQIVNDFQKGDIAEGYSVSREKKESFPLTVTSAQKNPTAFYLCASSFDRSIYGYTFGSGTRLTVV.

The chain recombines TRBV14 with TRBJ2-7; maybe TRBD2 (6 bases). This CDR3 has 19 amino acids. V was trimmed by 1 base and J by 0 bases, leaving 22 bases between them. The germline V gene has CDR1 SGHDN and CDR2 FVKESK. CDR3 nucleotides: TGTGCCAGCAGCCAAGCGGAGAGAGGGAGGTTAGAAACCTCCTACGAGCAGTACTTC. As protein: CASSQAERGRLETSYEQYF.

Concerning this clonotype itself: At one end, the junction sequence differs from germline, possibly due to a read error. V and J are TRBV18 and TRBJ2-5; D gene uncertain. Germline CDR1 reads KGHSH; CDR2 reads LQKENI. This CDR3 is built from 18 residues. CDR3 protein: CASSPLPPWQRTQETQDF. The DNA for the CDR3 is TGTGCCAGCTCACCTCTCCCCCCCTGGCAGCGAACCCAGGAGACCCAGGACTTC. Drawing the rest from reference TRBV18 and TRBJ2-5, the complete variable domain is NAGVMQNPRHLVRRRGQEARLRCSPMKGHSHVYWYRQLPEEGLKFMVYLQKENIIDESGMPKERFSAEFPKEGPSILRIQQVVRGDSAAYFCASSPLPPWQRTQETQDFGPGTRLLVL.

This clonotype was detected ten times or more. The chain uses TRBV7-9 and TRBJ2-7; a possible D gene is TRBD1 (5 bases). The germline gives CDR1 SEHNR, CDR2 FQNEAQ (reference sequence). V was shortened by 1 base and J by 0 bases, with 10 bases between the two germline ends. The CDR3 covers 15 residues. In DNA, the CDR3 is TGTGCCAGCAGCTTAGGAGGACACAACTCCTACGAGCAGTACTTC. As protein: CASSLGGHNSYEQYF. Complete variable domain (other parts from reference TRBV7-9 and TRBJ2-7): DTGVSQNPRHKITKRGQNVTFRCDPISEHNRLYWYRQTLGQGPEFLTYFQNEAQLEKSRLLSDRFSAERPKGSFSTLEIQRTEQGDSAMYLCASSLGGHNSYEQYFGPGTRLTVT.

The CDR3 sequence is CAWIGPNTEAFF. Here the CDR3 DNA reads TGTGCCTGGATAGGACCGAACACTGAAGCTTTCTTT. This chain joins TRBV30 and TRBJ1-1, with D hard to call. V gave up 4 bases and J gave up 1 base, with 7 bases separating them. The CDR3 is 12 amino acids. CDR1 is GTSNPN, CDR2 SVGIG, per germline (reference sequence).